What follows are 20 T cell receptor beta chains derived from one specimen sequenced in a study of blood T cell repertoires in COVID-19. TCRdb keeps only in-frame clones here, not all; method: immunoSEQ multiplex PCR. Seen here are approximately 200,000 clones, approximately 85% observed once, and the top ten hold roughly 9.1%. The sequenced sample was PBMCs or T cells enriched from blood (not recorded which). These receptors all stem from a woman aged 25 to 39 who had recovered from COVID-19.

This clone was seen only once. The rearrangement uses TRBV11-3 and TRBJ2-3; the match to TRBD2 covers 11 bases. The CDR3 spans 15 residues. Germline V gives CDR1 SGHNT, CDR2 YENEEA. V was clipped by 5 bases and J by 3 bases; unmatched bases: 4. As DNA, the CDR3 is TGTGCCAGCAGCCTTAGCGGGAGGGGGACAGATACGCAGTATTTT. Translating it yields CASSLSGRGTDTQYF.

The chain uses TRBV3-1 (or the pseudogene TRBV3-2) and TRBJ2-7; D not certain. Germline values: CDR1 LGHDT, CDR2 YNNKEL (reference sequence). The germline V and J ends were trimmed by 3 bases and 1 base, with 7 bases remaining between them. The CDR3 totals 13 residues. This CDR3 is CASSHPSSYEQYF. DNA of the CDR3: TGTGCCAGCAGCCATCCTTCGTCCTACGAGCAGTACTTC.

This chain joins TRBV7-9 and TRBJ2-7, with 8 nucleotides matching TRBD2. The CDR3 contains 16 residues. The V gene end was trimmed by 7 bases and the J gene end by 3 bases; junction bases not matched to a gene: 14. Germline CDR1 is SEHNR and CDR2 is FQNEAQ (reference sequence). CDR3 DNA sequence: TGTGCCAGCACCCCAAGGAGTAGCGGGGTACACTACGAGCAGTACTTC. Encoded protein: CASTPRSSGVHYEQYF.

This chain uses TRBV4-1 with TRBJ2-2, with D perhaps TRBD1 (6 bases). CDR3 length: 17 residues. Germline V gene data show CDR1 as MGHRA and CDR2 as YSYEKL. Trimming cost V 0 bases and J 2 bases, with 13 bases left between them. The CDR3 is CASSQDIWTANTGELFF. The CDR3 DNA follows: TGCGCCAGCAGCCAAGATATATGGACAGCTAACACCGGGGAGCTGTTTTTT.

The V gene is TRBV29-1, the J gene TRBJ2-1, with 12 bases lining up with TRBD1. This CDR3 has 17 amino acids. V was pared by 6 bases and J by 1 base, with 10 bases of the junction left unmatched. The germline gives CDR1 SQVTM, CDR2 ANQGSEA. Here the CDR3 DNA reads TGCAGCGTCGGAGGGGGACAGGGGGCTAGGTCCTACAATGAGCAGTTCTTC. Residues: CSVGGGQGARSYNEQFF.

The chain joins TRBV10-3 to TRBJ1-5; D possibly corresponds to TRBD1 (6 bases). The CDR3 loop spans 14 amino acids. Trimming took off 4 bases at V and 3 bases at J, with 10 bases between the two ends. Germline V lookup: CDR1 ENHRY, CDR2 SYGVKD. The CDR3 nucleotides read TGTGCCATCAGTGCGGGGGGGCACAATCAGCCCCAGCATTTT. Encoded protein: CAISAGGHNQPQHF.

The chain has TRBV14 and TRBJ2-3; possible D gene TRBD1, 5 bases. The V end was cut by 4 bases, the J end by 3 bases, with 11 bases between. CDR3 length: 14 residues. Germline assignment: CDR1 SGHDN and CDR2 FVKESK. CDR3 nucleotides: TGTGCCAGCAGCCTGGGGCAGGATACAGATACGCAGTATTTT. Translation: CASSLGQDTDTQYF.

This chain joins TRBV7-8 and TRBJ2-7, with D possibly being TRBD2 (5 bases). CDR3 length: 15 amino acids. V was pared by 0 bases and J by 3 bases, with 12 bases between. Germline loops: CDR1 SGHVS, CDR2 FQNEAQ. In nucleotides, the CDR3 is TGTGCCAGCAGCTTAGCTAGCGTTGATAGCTACGAGCAGTACTTC. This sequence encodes CASSLASVDSYEQYF.

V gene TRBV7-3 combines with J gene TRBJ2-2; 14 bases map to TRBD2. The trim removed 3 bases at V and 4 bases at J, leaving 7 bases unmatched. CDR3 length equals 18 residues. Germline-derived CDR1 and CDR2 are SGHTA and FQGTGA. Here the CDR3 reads CASSFPGLAGGGTGELFF. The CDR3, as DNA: TGTGCCAGCAGCTTTCCTGGACTAGCGGGAGGAGGCACCGGGGAGCTGTTTTTT.

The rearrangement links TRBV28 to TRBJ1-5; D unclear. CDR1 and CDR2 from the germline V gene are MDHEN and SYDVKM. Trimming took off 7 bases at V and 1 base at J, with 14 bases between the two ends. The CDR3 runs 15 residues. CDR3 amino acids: CASIKGGASNQPQHF. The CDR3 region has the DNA TGTGCCAGCATCAAAGGAGGAGCCAGCAATCAGCCCCAGCATTTT.

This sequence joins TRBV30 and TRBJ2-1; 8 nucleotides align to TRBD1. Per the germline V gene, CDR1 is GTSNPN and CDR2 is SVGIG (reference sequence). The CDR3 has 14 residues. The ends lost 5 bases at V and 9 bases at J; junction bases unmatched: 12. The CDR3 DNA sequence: TGTGCCTGGTCGACAGGGGTTAGGTCGGGTGAGCAGTTCTTC. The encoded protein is CAWSTGVRSGEQFF.

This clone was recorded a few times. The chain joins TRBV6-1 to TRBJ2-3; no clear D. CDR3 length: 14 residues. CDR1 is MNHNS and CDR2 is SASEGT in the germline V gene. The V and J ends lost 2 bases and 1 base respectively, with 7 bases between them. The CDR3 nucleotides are TGTGCCAGCAGTGAAAGACTGCGCACAGATACGCAGTATTTT. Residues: CASSERLRTDTQYF.

As DNA, the CDR3 is TGTGCCAGCAGCCAACTATTGCGGGGGGCGGCGAACACTGAAGCTTTCTTT. Residues: CASSQLLRGAANTEAFF. The J gene is TRBJ1-1, the V gene TRBV4-2; TRBD1 might be the D (6 bases). V was cut by 2 bases and J by 1 base, with 17 bases left in between. Germline V CDR1 and CDR2: LGHNA, YNFKEQ. CDR3 size: 17 residues.

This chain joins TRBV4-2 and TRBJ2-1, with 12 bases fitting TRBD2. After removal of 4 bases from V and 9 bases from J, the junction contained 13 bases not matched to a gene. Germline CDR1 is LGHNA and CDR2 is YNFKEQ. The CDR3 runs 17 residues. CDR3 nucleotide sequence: TGTGCCAGCAGCCCTAGGGTCCTAGCGGGAGGGCCGTCTGAGCAGTTCTTC. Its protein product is CASSPRVLAGGPSEQFF.

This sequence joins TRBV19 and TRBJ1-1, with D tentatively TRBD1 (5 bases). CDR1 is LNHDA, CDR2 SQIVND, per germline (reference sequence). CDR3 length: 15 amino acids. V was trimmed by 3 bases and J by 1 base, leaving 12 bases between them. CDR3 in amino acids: CASSIFGGGNTEAFF. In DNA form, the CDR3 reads TGTGCCAGTAGTATTTTCGGGGGTGGGAACACTGAAGCTTTCTTT.

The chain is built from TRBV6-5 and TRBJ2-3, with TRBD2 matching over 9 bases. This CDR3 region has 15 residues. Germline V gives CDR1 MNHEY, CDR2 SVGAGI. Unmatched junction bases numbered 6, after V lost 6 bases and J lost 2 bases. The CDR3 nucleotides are TGTGCCAGCAGGGATAGCGGGAGTGCCACAGATACGCAGTATTTT. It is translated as CASRDSGSATDTQYF.

The CDR3 DNA sequence: TGCGCCAGCAGCTTGGCCGCCGGTACAGGGGAGGAGCTGTTTTTT. Translation gives CASSLAAGTGEELFF. The chain uses TRBV5-1 and TRBJ2-2; TRBD1 matches at 7 bases. With 0 bases clipped from V and 10 bases from J, the junction kept 9 bases outside the gene matches. Looked up from germline, CDR1 is SGHRS and CDR2 is YFSETQ. This CDR3 is built from 15 residues. Based on the CDR3 plus reference TRBV5-1 and TRBJ2-2, the full variable domain is KAGVTQTPRYLIKTRGQQVTLSCSPISGHRSVSWYQQTPGQGLQFLFEYFSETQRNKGNFPGRFSGRQFSNSRSEMNVSTLELGDSALYLCASSLAAGTGEELFFGEGSRLTVL.

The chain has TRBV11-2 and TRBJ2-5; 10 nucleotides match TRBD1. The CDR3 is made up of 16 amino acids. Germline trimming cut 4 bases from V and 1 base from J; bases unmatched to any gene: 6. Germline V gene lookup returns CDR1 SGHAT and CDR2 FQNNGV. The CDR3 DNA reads TGTGCCAGCAGCTCCGGGACAGGGGAGAGCCAAGAGACCCAGTACTTC. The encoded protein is CASSSGTGESQETQYF.

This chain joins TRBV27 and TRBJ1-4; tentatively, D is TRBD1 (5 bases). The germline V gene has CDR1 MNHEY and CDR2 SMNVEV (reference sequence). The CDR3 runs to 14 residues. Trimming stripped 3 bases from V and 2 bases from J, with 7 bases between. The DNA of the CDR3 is TGTGCCAGCAGTTTCGGGGGGACTAATGAAAAACTGTTTTTT. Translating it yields CASSFGGTNEKLFF.

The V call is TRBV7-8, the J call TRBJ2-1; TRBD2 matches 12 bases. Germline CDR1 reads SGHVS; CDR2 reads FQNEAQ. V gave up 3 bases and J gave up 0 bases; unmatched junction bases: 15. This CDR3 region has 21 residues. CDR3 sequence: CASSFPTQTSGGRSSYNEQFF. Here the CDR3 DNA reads TGTGCCAGCAGCTTCCCAACCCAGACTAGCGGGGGACGGAGCTCCTACAATGAGCAGTTCTTC.